The source of this T cell receptor beta chain is a study of CD8+ T cells in alopecia areata listed by TCRdb under 2018. Context from the whole study: Treated patients were enrolled in an open-label pilot trial of oral tofacitinib, 5 to 10 mg twice daily, for moderate-to-severe alopecia areata. Tofacitinib was administered for 6 to 18 months, and 6 months of follow-up off drug were then conducted to assess delayed response and recurrence. Disease severity in treated patients was measured with the SALT score, which quantifies the percentage of affected scalp surface area. High-throughput TCRbeta sequencing was used to examine T cell clonal expansion in alopecia areata in both the C3H/HeJ mouse model and human patients. Human TCRbeta sequencing covered scalp tissue and sorted CD4+ and CD8+ peripheral blood T cells from patchy and totalis/universalis alopecia areata patients and healthy controls. Biopsies were taken from tofacitinib-treated patients at baseline and at 4 and 24 weeks of treatment, and a later scalp biopsy was taken in several of the tofacitinib-treated patients. Scalp clonality was compared among normal scalp (n=4), patchy alopecia areata scalp (n=8), and alopecia totalis/universalis scalp (n=8). RNA was obtained with the PAXgene miRNA kit for fixed scalp, the miRNeasy kit for PBMCs, and the RNeasy kit for mouse skin. TCRbeta CDR3 regions were amplified by immunoSEQ multiplex PCR with 35 Vbeta forward and 13 Jbeta reverse primers. The paper as a whole reports these results and caveats: TCR sequences shared between patients were less clear than in mice, possibly partly because of HLA diversity in the patient population. Scalp TCR repertoire analysis is complicated because resident alphabeta T cells in normal human skin are also sequenced, whereas mouse skin is dominated by gammadelta T cells. Compared with normal scalp, lesional scalp had higher clonality and more expanded CD8+ clones, particularly in alopecia totalis/universalis, a pattern that suggests antigenic drive. During tofacitinib treatment, many expanded lesional clones stuck around in both scalp and blood, and this persistence may partly explain why relapse happens after treatment is stopped. The treated cohort was small, with a single nonresponder, so links between baseline CD8+ expansion and response need larger studies. With tofacitinib, both scalp clonality and the number of expanded CD8+ clones among the top 100 scalp clones went down significantly.

The library was made by the immunoSEQ multiplex PCR assay. RNA was extracted from all samples and reverse transcribed into cDNA, which served as template for TCR sequencing. SuperScript III was used for first-strand cDNA synthesis, primed with a 2:1 mix of oligo-dT and random hexamers. Amplification bias was assessed with a synthetic immune receptor repertoire, and residual bias was removed computationally. For the original study's pipeline: Raw reads were preprocessed to remove errors, and CDR3 was defined by IMGT conventions from the conserved cysteine to phenylalanine. To get clonality, Shannon entropy was normalized by log2 of the number of productive unique TCRs and the result was subtracted from 1. Scalp TCRbeta sequences were cross-referenced with sorted blood CD4 and CD8 repertoires so that the CD4 or CD8 identity of scalp clones could be inferred. TCRdb took over this immuneACCESS table, retaining in-frame rearrangements with V and J assigned. Such tables are incomplete; in checked studies, under half of the missing clones stem from an unresolved V gene, and the remainder is unexplained. From that table come the V and J calls and clone size; the DNA was used to work out D and trimming. This sample is represented by over 95,000 clones; 60% to 65% of them were singletons. The ten largest make up roughly 16% of the sample.

V is reduced by 8 bases and J by 6 bases, leaving a spacing of 4 bases between them. Inclusive of the bounding cysteine and phenylalanine, the CDR3 is 9 residues long. The read is trimmed to its CDR3 DNA, 27 bases read in frame from base 1. The germline V gene specifies LGHNT as CDR1 and FRNRAP as CDR2. What the time point label conveys for this sample: less than five weeks on oral tofacitinib. This specimen's treatment or condition label, interpreted: oral pan-JAK inhibitor, 5-10 mg twice daily. Peripheral blood and lesional scalp punch biopsies were obtained from patients with alopecia areata. PBMCs were isolated by density centrifugation and stained for CD3, CD4 and CD8, and CD4+ and CD8+ T cells were sorted on a FACSAria. Notes on this clone: No cognate antigen has been identified for it. Base qualities are not provided; no much larger clone lies one nucleotide away.

Material: CD8+ T cells sorted from blood, obtained at week 4, from a patient treated with tofacitinib. The sequence derives from a human donor with alopecia areata. This chain is built from TRBV12-5 and TRBJ1-1, with the D gene not confidently named. The DNA reads TGTGCTAGTCAGGCTGAAGCTTTCTTT. It specifies CASQAEAFF.